Here is one TCR beta chain with its context. The specificity of this receptor is unknown. It has no much larger one-base neighbor in the sample; base qualities were not kept. CDR1 is given as SNHLY and CDR2 as FYNNEI, both from the germline V gene. V loses 8 bases of germline sequence and J loses 6 bases, and the interval between the two ends is 13 bases. Including the terminal cysteine and phenylalanine, the CDR3 comprises 12 residues. The entry retains the CDR3 DNA only, 36 bases that are in frame from base 1. The data derive from a study of Tregs in tolerant kidney transplant recipients (dated by TCRdb to the late 2010s). As for the study more broadly: Before combined kidney and bone marrow transplantation, this study identified donor-specific regulatory T cells using TCRbeta sequencing and then followed those same cells after transplant. In a few healthy controls, several methods of expanding Tregs specific for an allogeneic donor were compared by TCRbeta repertoire sequencing. The study at large found these results: The study was constrained by small patient numbers, and validation of the findings is required in larger populations and under other immunosuppression protocols. Biological reproducibility was not directly assessed, although technical replication error appeared to be minimal. Expanding Tregs with activated donor B cells appeared to identify the most biologically relevant and donor-specific TCRbeta repertoire.

Thawed PBMCs were FACS-sorted into unstimulated Tregs (CD4+CD25+CD127-), CD4+ non-Tregs (CD4+CD25-), CD4 cells and CD8 cells. Blood from healthy controls was obtained either as purchased buffy coats or from healthy volunteers. Healthy control blood was processed to PBMCs with a Ficoll density gradient and then cryopreserved, whereas patient PBMCs were collected both before and after transplant. Genomic DNA was extracted from sorted cells with the QIAGEN DNeasy Blood and Tissue Kit for TCRbeta CDR3 sequencing. High-throughput TCRbeta CDR3 sequencing, including PCR amplification with bias correction and internal controls, was performed commercially through immunoSEQ. The authors' pipeline ran thus. Unique productive TCRbeta sequences were defined by CDR3 nucleotide sequence where primers matched, and otherwise by CDR3 amino acid sequence together with Vbeta and Jbeta genes. As a correction for sorting error, sequences shared between sorted populations at a frequency ratio of 2:1 or less were discarded, and the remaining shared sequences were assigned to the higher population. Sequences were defined as donor-reactive when expanded at least 5-fold in CFSE-low cells versus unstimulated cells and present at a frequency of at least 0.01% in CFSE-low cells. Repertoire divergence was quantified by Jensen-Shannon divergence calculated from the top 100 TCRbeta sequences ranked by frequency. When a sample had multiple sequencing runs, each run was corrected for sorting error separately and the runs were then pooled. The table comes from immuneACCESS by way of TCRdb, which keeps in-frame sequences with V and J called. Part of the clones is missing from these tables; in studies checked, under half for an unresolved V gene and the rest for unknown reasons. D and trimming were read from the DNA, whereas the V and J calls and clone size are those reported in that table. The sample records under 300,000 clones, 80% to 85% of which are singletons. The top ten constitute around 0.61% of the sample.

The rearrangement combines TRBV2 with TRBJ1-1, with the D segment identity uncertain. This sequence originates from a human donor in good health. Material: CD4+ T cells from blood. This receptor has the CDR3 CASGRQRAEAFF. The DNA is as follows: TGTGCCAGCGGGAGGCAGCGCGCTGAAGCTTTCTTT.